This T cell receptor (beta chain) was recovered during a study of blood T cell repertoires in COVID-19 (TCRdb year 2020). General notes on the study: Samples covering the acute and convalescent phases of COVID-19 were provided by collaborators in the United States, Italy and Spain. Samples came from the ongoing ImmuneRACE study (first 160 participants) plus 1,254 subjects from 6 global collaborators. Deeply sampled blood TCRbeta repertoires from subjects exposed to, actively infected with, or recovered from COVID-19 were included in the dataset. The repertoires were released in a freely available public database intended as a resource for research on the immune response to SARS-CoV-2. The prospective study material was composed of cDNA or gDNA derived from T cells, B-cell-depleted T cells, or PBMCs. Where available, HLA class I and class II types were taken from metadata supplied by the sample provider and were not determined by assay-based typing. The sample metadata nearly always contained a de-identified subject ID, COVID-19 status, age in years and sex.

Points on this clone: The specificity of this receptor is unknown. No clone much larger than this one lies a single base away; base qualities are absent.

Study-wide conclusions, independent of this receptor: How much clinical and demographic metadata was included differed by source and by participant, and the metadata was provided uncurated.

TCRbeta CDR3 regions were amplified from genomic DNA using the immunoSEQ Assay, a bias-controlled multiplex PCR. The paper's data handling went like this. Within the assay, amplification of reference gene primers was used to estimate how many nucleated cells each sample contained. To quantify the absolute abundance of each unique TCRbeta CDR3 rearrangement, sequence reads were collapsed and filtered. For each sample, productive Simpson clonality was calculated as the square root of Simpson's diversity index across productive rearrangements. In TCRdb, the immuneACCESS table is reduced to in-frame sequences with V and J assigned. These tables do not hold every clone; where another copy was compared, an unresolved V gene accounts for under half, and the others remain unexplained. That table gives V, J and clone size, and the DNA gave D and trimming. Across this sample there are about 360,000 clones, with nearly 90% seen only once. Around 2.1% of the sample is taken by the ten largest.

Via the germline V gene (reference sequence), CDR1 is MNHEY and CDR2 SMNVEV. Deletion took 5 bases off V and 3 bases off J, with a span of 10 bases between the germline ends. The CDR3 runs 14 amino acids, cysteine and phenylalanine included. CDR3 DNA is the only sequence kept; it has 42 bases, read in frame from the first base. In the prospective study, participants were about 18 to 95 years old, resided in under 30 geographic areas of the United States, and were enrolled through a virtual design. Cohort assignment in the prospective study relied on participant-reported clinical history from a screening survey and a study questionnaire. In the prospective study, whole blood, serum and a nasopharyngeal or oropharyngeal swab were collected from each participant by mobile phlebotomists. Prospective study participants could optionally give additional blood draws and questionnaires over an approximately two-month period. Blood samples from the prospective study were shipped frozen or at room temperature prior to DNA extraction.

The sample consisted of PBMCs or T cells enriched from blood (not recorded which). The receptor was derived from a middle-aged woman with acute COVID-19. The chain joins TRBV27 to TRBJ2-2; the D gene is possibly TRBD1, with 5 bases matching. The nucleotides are TGTGCCAGCAGTCAAACAGGTTACACCGGGGAGCTGTTTTTT. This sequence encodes CASSQTGYTGELFF.